A single sample gave rise to the 12 T cell receptor beta chains below, sequenced in a study of blood T cells in healthy people across ages. Alongside a J-beta primer mix, a sample-barcoded 5' primer served in a second PCR lasting 7 to 11 cycles. TCRdb reprocessed the 5' RACE reads via MiXCR and lists one record per CDR3 protein. Of 850,000 to 1,100,000 distinct CDR3 sequences listed, 30% to 40% are singletons. The material sequenced was blood. The source is a man younger than 35 in good health.

The chain has TRBV10-3 and TRBJ2-7; D is tentatively TRBD1 or TRBD2 (6 bases each). Germline V gene lookup returns CDR1 ENHRY and CDR2 SYGVKD. This CDR3 comprises 13 residues. V was clipped by 10 bases and J by 5 bases, with 18 bases between them. CDR3 DNA sequence: TGTGCCACCAAGGGCGACAGGAGGGACGAGCAGTACTTC. Its translation: CATKGDRRDEQYF.

This sequence joins TRBV5-6 and TRBJ1-1; possible D gene TRBD1, 5 bases. Trimming cost V 3 bases and J 3 bases, with 15 bases left between them. The CDR3 extends over 15 amino acids. In germline, CDR1 is SGHDT, CDR2 YYEEEE. CDR3 sequence: CASSSEHGGDTEAFF. CDR3 DNA sequence: TGTGCCAGCAGCTCCGAGCATGGGGGGGACACTGAAGCTTTCTTT. Combining the CDR3 with reference TRBV5-6 and TRBJ1-1 gives the whole variable domain DAGVTQSPTHLIKTRGQQVTLRCSPKSGHDTVSWYQQALGQGPQFIFQYYEEEERQRGNFPDRFSGHQFPNYSSELNVNALLLGDSALYLCASSSEHGGDTEAFFGQGTRLTVV.

This clonotype was seen a few times. This CDR3 is CASSGVGNQPQHF. CDR3 in DNA: TGTGCCAGCAGTGGGGTCGGCAATCAGCCCCAGCATTTT. The V and J genes are TRBV27 and TRBJ1-5; D remains unclear. The CDR3 is 13 amino acids. Trimming left V 5 bases short and J 2 bases short, with 7 bases between. CDR1 and CDR2 (germline): MNHEY, SMNVEV (reference sequence).

J is TRBJ2-7 and V is TRBV9; D is tentatively TRBD1 or TRBD2 (5 bases each). This CDR3 is built from 14 residues. V lost 1 base to trimming and J lost 7 bases, with 15 bases between them. Germline CDR1 is SGDLS and CDR2 is YYNGEE. CDR3 amino acids: CASSVSPGLNEQYF. In nucleotides, the CDR3 is TGTGCCAGCAGCGTATCACCGGGGCTCAATGAGCAGTACTTC.

The rearrangement uses TRBV10-3 and TRBJ2-7; 13 bases fit TRBD2. Losses at the gene ends were 0 bases for V and 0 bases for J; bases not matched to a gene: 2. Germline V gives CDR1 ENHRY, CDR2 SYGVKD. CDR3 size: 17 residues. CDR3 nucleotide sequence: TGTGCCATCAGTGAGTCAGGGACTAGCGGGGACTCCTACGAGCAGTACTTC. It codes for CAISESGTSGDSYEQYF.

This chain connects TRBV10-3 to TRBJ2-3; 9 positions agree with TRBD1. Per germline, CDR1 ENHRY and CDR2 SYGVKD. This CDR3 has 16 amino acids. Losses at the gene ends were 7 bases for V and 2 bases for J; bases not matched to a gene: 10. The CDR3 loop reads CAITTTDRGLTDTQYF. The CDR3 DNA is TGTGCCATCACCACGACGGACAGGGGACTCACAGATACGCAGTATTTT.

This chain joins TRBV10-3 and TRBJ1-1; D gene ambiguous. Between the trimmed V and J ends, which lost 3 bases and 6 bases, there was a span of 11 bases. Germline V gives CDR1 ENHRY, CDR2 SYGVKD. The CDR3 totals 13 residues. CDR3 amino acids: CAISESDFSEAFF. In nucleotides, the CDR3 is TGTGCCATCAGTGAATCCGACTTCTCTGAAGCTTTCTTT.

The genes are TRBV10-3 and TRBJ1-2; a possible D gene is TRBD1 (6 bases). Between the trimmed V and J ends, which lost 6 bases and 2 bases, there was a span of 16 bases. The CDR3 spans 15 residues. Germline values: CDR1 ENHRY, CDR2 SYGVKD. CDR3 in amino acids: CAISQGGSLNYGYTF. For the CDR3, the DNA is TGTGCCATCAGCCAAGGGGGATCCCTCAACTATGGCTACACCTTC.

The V call is TRBV14, the J call TRBJ2-1, with D possibly TRBD2 on 6 matching bases. Between the trimmed V and J ends, which lost 3 bases and 5 bases, there was a span of 14 bases. The V gene's germline CDR1 is SGHDN and CDR2 FVKESK. This CDR3 contains 15 residues. CDR3 coding DNA: TGTGCCAGCAGCCATCGACTAGTGGGGAACAATGAGCAGTTCTTC. It is translated as CASSHRLVGNNEQFF.

CDR3 nucleotides: TGCGCCAGCAGCCAAGATGGAGGACAGGGGGCGCGCGATATCACTGAAGCTTTCTTT. Its translation is CASSQDGGQGARDITEAFF. The chain is built from TRBV4-3 and TRBJ1-1; 11 nucleotides align to TRBD1. Germline CDR1 is LGHNA and CDR2 is YSLEER. The CDR3 is 19 residues long. J was trimmed by 4 bases and V by 0 bases; bases with no gene match: 13.

This clonotype was recorded a few times. The rearrangement uses TRBV3-1 and TRBJ2-7; D unresolved. The germline gives CDR1 LGHDT, CDR2 YNNKEL (reference sequence). Trimming removed 2 bases from V and 2 bases from J, with 13 bases in between. The CDR3 totals 15 residues. In nucleotides, the CDR3 is TGTGCCAGCAGCCAAAGGGCGGTGGTTACCTACGAGCAGTACTTC. Amino acids: CASSQRAVVTYEQYF.

The gene calls are TRBV11-2 and TRBJ1-3; D is undetermined. Trimming removed 7 bases from V and 7 bases from J, with 11 bases in between. Per the germline V gene, CDR1 is SGHAT and CDR2 is FQNNGV. This CDR3 is built from 12 residues. CDR3 DNA sequence: TGTGCCAGCACCTTTTTGGGGAACACCATATATTTT. Protein sequence: CASTFLGNTIYF. Combining the CDR3 with reference TRBV11-2 and TRBJ1-3 gives the whole variable domain EAGVAQSPRYKIIEKRQSVAFWCNPISGHATLYWYQQILGQGPKLLIQFQNNGVVDDSQLPKDRFSAERLKGVDSTLKIQPAKLEDSAVYLCASTFLGNTIYFGEGSWLTVV.